The 6 T cell receptor beta chains reported below all come from one sample, sequenced in a study of T cells after yellow fever vaccination. TCRdb independently ran MiXCR on the 5' RACE reads; one entry per CDR3 protein. Among around 320,000 distinct CDR3 sequences, around 8.6% were seen once, and the ten largest hold 3% to 4%. The sample was CD4+ T cells sorted from PBMCs, taken 5 days after the yellow fever booster vaccination. The receptor set was obtained from a man between 18 and 35 years old who received the YFV17D yellow fever vaccine.

This clonotype was detected only a few times. The genes are TRBV12-3 or TRBV12-4 and TRBJ2-5; TRBD1 matches at 10 bases. Germline trimming cut 4 bases from V and 4 bases from J; bases unmatched to any gene: 6. CDR3 length equals 15 residues. The CDR3 DNA sequence: TGTGCCAGCAGTTCTGACAGGGGGCCGGTAGAGACCCAGTACTTC. Its translation: CASSSDRGPVETQYF.

This clonotype occurred a few times. The V gene is TRBV6-5, the J gene TRBJ1-1; 8 bases are shared with TRBD1. Trimming removed 6 bases from V and 11 bases from J; junction bases left unmatched: 11. This CDR3 region has 13 residues. CDR1 and CDR2 from the germline V gene are MNHEY and SVGAGI. CDR3 sequence: CASRRQGLRAAFF. CDR3 nucleotides: TGTGCCAGCAGAAGACAGGGGCTGAGAGCGGCTTTCTTT.

In this sample, this clonotype turned up a few times. The chain recombines TRBV5-4 with TRBJ2-5; D may match TRBD1 or TRBD2 (5 bases each). V gave up 4 bases and J gave up 5 bases, with 15 bases separating them. In germline, CDR1 is SGHNT, CDR2 YYREEE (reference sequence). CDR3 length: 14 amino acids. In nucleotides, the CDR3 is TGTGCCAGCAGCCACGAGGGGCGCGGGGAGACCCAGTACTTC. It is translated as CASSHEGRGETQYF.

This clonotype was seen a handful of times. The chain combines TRBV12-3 or TRBV12-4 with TRBJ2-6; D tentatively reads TRBD1 or TRBD2 (5 bases each). V lost 5 bases, J lost 0 bases, and 17 bases lay in between. The CDR3 consists of 18 residues. The CDR3 DNA follows: TGTGCCAGCAGTCCCCTCCGGGACCGCCACTCTGGGGCCAACGTCCTGACTTTC. This encodes CASSPLRDRHSGANVLTF.

Written as DNA, the CDR3 is TGCAGTGCTAGAGCAGCCCCGGGGGAGCAGTACGTC. It codes for CSARAAPGEQYV. The rearrangement uses TRBV20-1 and TRBJ2-7; D perhaps matches TRBD2 (5 bases). CDR1 and CDR2 from the germline V gene are DFQATT and SNEGSKA (reference sequence). The CDR3 length is 12 residues. Trimming removed 1 base from V and 7 bases from J, with 11 bases in between.

This clonotype was recorded at least ten times. The chain uses TRBV20-1 and TRBJ1-1; no definite D call. V was pared by 2 bases and J by 5 bases, with 15 bases between. Germline CDR1 reads DFQATT; CDR2 reads SNEGSKA (reference sequence). This CDR3 is 14 amino acids long. In DNA form, the CDR3 reads TGCAGTGCTAGATCCCCCATGGGAGGGACTGAAGCTTTCTTT. This translates into CSARSPMGGTEAFF.